This TCR beta chain was documented in a study of blood T cell repertoires in COVID-19. Study as a whole: Acute and convalescent COVID-19 samples came from the United States, Italy and Spain.

Participant ages covered about 18 to 95 years across 25 or so US areas. Participants had their cohort set by participant-reported clinical history. Exposed enrollees encountered a COVID-19 case at some point within 2 weeks before study entry. Germline assignment: CDR1 SGHNT and CDR2 YENEEA. Unmatched junction bases numbered 5, after V lost 5 bases and J lost 10 bases. There are 13 residues in the CDR3. Only in-frame clones appear in the TCRdb table, and some are missing; sequencing was by immunoSEQ multiplex PCR. The table shows 200,000 to 250,000 clones, with 75% to 90% occurring only once. The receptor was isolated from a man aged 45-65 years who had been exposed to COVID-19. Sequencing was carried out using PBMCs or T cells enriched from blood (not recorded which). The chain combines TRBV11-3 with TRBJ1-6; 7 bases line up with TRBD1. CDR3 loop: CASSRTGESPLHF. CDR3 coding DNA: TGTGCCAGCAGCCGCACAGGGGAATCACCCCTCCACTTT. Variable domain in full (rest from reference TRBV11-3 and TRBJ1-6): EAGVVQSPRYKIIEKKQPVAFWCNPISGHNTLYWYLQNLGQGPELLIRYENEEAVDDSQLPKDRFSAERLKGVDSTLKIQPAELGDSAVYLCASSRTGESPLHFGNGTRLTVT.